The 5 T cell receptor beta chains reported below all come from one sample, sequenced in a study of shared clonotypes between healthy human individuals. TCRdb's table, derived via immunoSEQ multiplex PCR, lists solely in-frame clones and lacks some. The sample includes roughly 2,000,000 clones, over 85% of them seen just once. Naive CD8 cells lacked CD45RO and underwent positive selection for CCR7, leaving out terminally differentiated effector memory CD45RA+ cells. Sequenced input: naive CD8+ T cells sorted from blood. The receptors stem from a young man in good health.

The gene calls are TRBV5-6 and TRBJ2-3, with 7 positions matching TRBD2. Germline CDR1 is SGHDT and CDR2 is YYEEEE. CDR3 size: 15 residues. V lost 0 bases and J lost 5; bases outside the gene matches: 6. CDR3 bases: TGTGCCAGCAGCTTGGCTGCGGGAGCTCTAGATACGCAGTATTTT. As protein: CASSLAAGALDTQYF.

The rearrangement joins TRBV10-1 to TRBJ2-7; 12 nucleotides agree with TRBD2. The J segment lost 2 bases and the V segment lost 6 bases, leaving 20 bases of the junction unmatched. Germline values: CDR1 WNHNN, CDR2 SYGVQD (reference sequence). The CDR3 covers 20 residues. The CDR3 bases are TGCGCCAGCAGCGACACCGCCGGGACTAGCGGGCCTGGGACCCCCTACGAGCAGTACTTC. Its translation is CASSDTAGTSGPGTPYEQYF.

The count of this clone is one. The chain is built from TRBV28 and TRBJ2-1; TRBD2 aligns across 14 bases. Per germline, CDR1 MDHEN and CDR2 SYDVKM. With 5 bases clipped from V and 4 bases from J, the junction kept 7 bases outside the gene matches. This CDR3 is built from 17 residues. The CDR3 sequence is CASSARRLAGGYNEQFF. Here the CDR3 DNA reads TGTGCCAGCAGTGCCAGAAGACTAGCGGGAGGGTACAATGAGCAGTTCTTC. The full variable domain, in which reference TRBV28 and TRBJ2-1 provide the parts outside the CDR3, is DVKVTQSSRYLVKRTGEKVFLECVQDMDHENMFWYRQDPGLGLRLIYFSYDVKMKEKGDIPEGYSVSREKKERFSLILESASTNQTSMYLCASSARRLAGGYNEQFFGPGTRLTVL.

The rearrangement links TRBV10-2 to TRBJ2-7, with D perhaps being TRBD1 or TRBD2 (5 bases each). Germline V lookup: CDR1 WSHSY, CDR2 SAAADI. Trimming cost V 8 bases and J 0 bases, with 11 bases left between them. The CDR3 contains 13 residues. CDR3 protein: CASRGPSSYEQYF. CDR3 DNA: TGCGCCAGCCGGGGCCCGAGCTCCTACGAGCAGTACTTC.

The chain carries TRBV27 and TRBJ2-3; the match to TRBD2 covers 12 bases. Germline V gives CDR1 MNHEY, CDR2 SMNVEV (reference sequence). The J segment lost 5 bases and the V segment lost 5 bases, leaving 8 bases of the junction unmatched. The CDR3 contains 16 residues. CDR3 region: CASSVLAGGPLDTQYF. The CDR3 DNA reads TGTGCCAGCAGTGTACTAGCGGGGGGACCTCTAGATACGCAGTATTTT.